This T cell receptor beta chain appears in the sequencing data of a study of cytomegalovirus exposure and HLA in healthy donors. About the study: Prior work identified around 100 million unique TCR beta sequences in some 200 million T cells.

Both 60 Vbeta primers and 13 Jbeta primers went into the PCR. Sequencing was performed with immunoSEQ multiplex PCR; in TCRdb, only in-frame clones are kept and a portion is missing. Of roughly 100,000 clones in the sample, more than 65% were seen once. This TCR was recovered from a human donor in good health. The sequenced material came from PBMCs.

CDR3 bases: TGTGCCAGCAGCGCCAGGGGTGGGGCCAACGTCCTGACTTTC. The encoded protein is CASSARGGANVLTF. The rearrangement joins TRBV2 to TRBJ2-6; the D gene is possibly TRBD1 (6 bases). The V and J ends lost 6 bases and 3 bases respectively, with 9 bases between them. The CDR3 length is 14 residues. Germline-derived CDR1 and CDR2 are SNHLY and FYNNEI.